Each of the 32 T cell receptor beta chains below was sequenced from the same sample in a study of cytomegalovirus exposure and HLA in healthy donors. PCR employed 60 Vbeta and 13 Jbeta primers. TCRdb's copy holds only in-frame clones and misses some; the assay was immunoSEQ multiplex PCR. The profile shows about 160,000 clones, about 71% of them singletons. Material for sequencing was PBMCs. Source of these receptors: a man aged 45 to 65 in good health and CMV-seronegative.

This clone has more than one count but fewer than ten. This rearrangement joins TRBV19 to TRBJ1-4; D is undetermined. Per the germline V gene, CDR1 is LNHDA and CDR2 is SQIVND (reference sequence). V lost 4 bases and J 6 bases, leaving 18 bases between the germline ends. The CDR3 consists of 16 residues. The CDR3 sequence: CASSTQGGLSHEKLFF. In nucleotides, the CDR3 is TGTGCCAGTAGTACACAAGGCGGACTGAGCCATGAAAAACTGTTTTTT.

The rearrangement joins TRBV7-2 to TRBJ2-3; perhaps TRBD2 as D (6 bases). Trimming removed 5 bases from V and 6 bases from J, with 15 bases in between. This CDR3 contains 14 residues. The germline CDR1 and CDR2 sequences are SGHTA and FQGNSA. As DNA, the CDR3 is TGTGCCAGCAGCCGCCCAGGGACTCCTGATACGCAGTATTTT. Translation gives CASSRPGTPDTQYF.

The chain links TRBV28 to TRBJ1-5; maybe TRBD1 (5 bases). The V end was cut by 6 bases, the J end by 0 bases, with 12 bases between. This CDR3 comprises 15 residues. Germline V CDR1 and CDR2: MDHEN, SYDVKM. The DNA of the CDR3 is TGTGCCAGCAGACTCCAGGGTTCTAGCAATCAGCCCCAGCATTTT. Translation: CASRLQGSSNQPQHF. Combining the CDR3 with reference TRBV28 and TRBJ1-5 gives the whole variable domain DVKVTQSSRYLVKRTGEKVFLECVQDMDHENMFWYRQDPGLGLRLIYFSYDVKMKEKGDIPEGYSVSREKKERFSLILESASTNQTSMYLCASRLQGSSNQPQHFGDGTRLSIL.

This chain links TRBV2 with TRBJ2-1; 9 bases agree with TRBD1. The V segment lost 8 bases and the J segment 6 bases; nucleotides outside the gene matches: 8. There are 14 residues in the CDR3. Germline values: CDR1 SNHLY, CDR2 FYNNEI. CDR3 sequence (DNA): TGTGCCAGCGCGGGGGTGGACAGGGGCAATGAGCAGTTCTTC. Amino acid sequence: CASAGVDRGNEQFF.

V gene TRBV5-4 combines with J gene TRBJ1-5; 7 nucleotides match TRBD1. The CDR3 contains 14 residues. Looked up from germline, CDR1 is SGHNT and CDR2 is YYREEE (reference sequence). Unmatched junction bases numbered 5, after V lost 3 bases and J lost 5 bases. CDR3 nucleotide sequence: TGTGCCAGCAGCTCCGGACAGGATGATCAGCCCCAGCATTTT. Translated, it gives CASSSGQDDQPQHF.

CDR3: CASTPTPPGGPTYEQYF. The CDR3 coding sequence is TGCGCCAGCACCCCGACTCCCCCCGGGGGGCCGACCTACGAGCAGTACTTC. J is TRBJ2-5 and V is TRBV5-1; TRBD2 is a possible D gene (7 bases). The DNA end is more similar to TRBJ2-7, so the J call may be wrong. Looked up from germline, CDR1 is SGHRS and CDR2 is YFSETQ. The CDR3 totals 17 residues.

The chain uses TRBV27 and TRBJ1-1, with D unclear. V shed 0 bases and J shed 1 base, with 6 bases lying between them. The CDR3 loop spans 14 amino acids. The germline V gene encodes CDR1 MNHEY and CDR2 SMNVEV (reference sequence). The CDR3 DNA follows: TGTGCCAGCAGTTTATCGGCGGCGAACACTGAAGCTTTCTTT. It yields the protein CASSLSAANTEAFF.

This clone was seen a few times. The chain employs TRBV9 and TRBJ1-6; D remains unclear. The V end lost 0 bases, the J end lost 5 bases, and 9 bases lay between the germline ends. In germline, CDR1 is SGDLS, CDR2 YYNGEE. This CDR3 has 15 amino acids. CDR3 region: CASSVDTNHNSPLHF. CDR3 in DNA: TGTGCCAGCAGCGTAGATACAAACCATAATTCACCCCTCCACTTT.

This clone was detected a few times. Other nucleotide sequences from this sample produce the same CDR3. The V call is TRBV6-5, the J call TRBJ1-5; 7 nucleotides align to TRBD1. This CDR3 comprises 13 residues. Trimming removed 5 bases from V and 4 bases from J; junction bases left unmatched: 2. Germline V gives CDR1 MNHEY, CDR2 SVGAGI. The CDR3 region has the DNA TGTGCCAGCAGTCGACAGGGAAATCAGCCCCAGCATTTT. It specifies CASSRQGNQPQHF.

The table lists this clone with a few counts. The gene calls are TRBV6-1 and TRBJ1-2, with 12 nucleotides matching TRBD1. V lost 2 bases and J lost 4; bases outside the gene matches: 8. Germline-derived CDR1 and CDR2 are MNHNS and SASEGT. The length of the CDR3 is 17 residues. CDR3 bases: TGTGCCAGCAGTGAATCCGGGACAGGGGGCCTTGTCTATGGCTACACCTTC. Its translation: CASSESGTGGLVYGYTF.

Remarks on this clone: The same CDR3 also results from other DNA sequences found in this sample. The chain employs TRBV28 and TRBJ1-1; 9 nucleotides agree with TRBD1. The germline V gene encodes CDR1 MDHEN and CDR2 SYDVKM. This CDR3 is built from 15 residues. Unmatched junction bases numbered 5, after V lost 4 bases and J lost 2 bases. The CDR3 DNA is TGTGCCAGCAGTTCACAGGGGGCGCAAAACACTGAAGCTTTCTTT. Translated: CASSSQGAQNTEAFF.

This clone showed up just once. This rearrangement joins TRBV7-9 to TRBJ2-3; TRBD1 is a possible D gene (6 bases). CDR3 length: 16 residues. The V end lost 5 bases, the J end lost 5 bases, and 20 bases lay between the germline ends. The germline CDR1 and CDR2 sequences are SEHNR and FQNEAQ (reference sequence). CDR3: CASSQYRDMGQDTQYF. The CDR3, as DNA: TGTGCCAGCAGCCAGTACAGGGATATGGGCCAAGATACGCAGTATTTT.

The chain joins TRBV4-1 to TRBJ2-5, with TRBD1 matching over 7 bases. V dropped 0 bases and J dropped 5; count of bases not matched to a gene: 9. Germline V gene lookup returns CDR1 MGHRA and CDR2 YSYEKL. The CDR3 has 16 amino acids. The CDR3 is CASSQETTGRRETQYF. Written as DNA, the CDR3 is TGCGCCAGCAGCCAAGAGACGACAGGGCGGAGGGAGACCCAGTACTTC.

The rearrangement joins TRBV6-5 to TRBJ1-1; 10 bases map to TRBD1. J gave up 4 bases and V 4 bases, and 3 bases lay outside the gene matches. The germline V gene has CDR1 MNHEY and CDR2 SVGAGI. The CDR3 runs 14 residues. The CDR3 loop reads CASSSDRGLTEAFF. Here the CDR3 DNA reads TGTGCCAGCAGTTCAGACAGGGGGCTCACTGAAGCTTTCTTT.

This clone was counted only a few times. The rearrangement uses TRBV6-5 and TRBJ1-1, with TRBD1 identical over 7 bases. J gave up 2 bases and V 1 base, and 4 bases lay outside the gene matches. The CDR3 spans 15 residues. Germline assignment: CDR1 MNHEY and CDR2 SVGAGI. This CDR3 reads CASSYFRQGNTEAFF. CDR3 nucleotides: TGTGCCAGCAGTTACTTCCGACAGGGAAACACTGAAGCTTTCTTT.

V is TRBV7-2 and J is TRBJ2-2; 7 bases fit TRBD2. V trimming: 1 base; J trimming: 3 bases; junction bases outside the gene matches: 2. The CDR3 length is 15 residues. Germline CDR1 SGHTA, CDR2 FQGNSA. CDR3 nucleotides: TGTGCCAGCAGCTTAGTTCGGGGGGACACCGGGGAGCTGTTTTTT. Translation gives CASSLVRGDTGELFF.

This chain connects TRBV5-1 to TRBJ1-6; 9 nucleotides align to TRBD1. The V gene's germline CDR1 is SGHRS and CDR2 YFSETQ. This CDR3 region has 14 residues. After removal of 3 bases from V and 8 bases from J, the junction contained 3 bases not matched to a gene. For the CDR3, the DNA is TGCGCCAGCAGCTCTGACAGGGGGGATTCACCCCTCCACTTT. Encoded protein: CASSSDRGDSPLHF. The full variable domain, with the rest looked up from reference TRBV5-1 and TRBJ1-6, is KAGVTQTPRYLIKTRGQQVTLSCSPISGHRSVSWYQQTPGQGLQFLFEYFSETQRNKGNFPGRFSGRQFSNSRSEMNVSTLELGDSALYLCASSSDRGDSPLHFGNGTRLTVT.

The rearrangement links TRBV5-4 to TRBJ1-4; 7 bases align to TRBD1. V was pared by 5 bases and J by 10 bases, with 11 bases of the junction left unmatched. This CDR3 comprises 14 residues. CDR1 is SGHNT, CDR2 YYREEE, per germline (reference sequence). The CDR3, as DNA: TGTGCCAGCAGTTTCCAAGGGGGCGCGGGAAAACTGTTTTTT. Amino acid sequence: CASSFQGGAGKLFF.

The V gene is TRBV7-3, the J gene TRBJ2-1; perhaps TRBD1 as D (5 bases). The CDR3 runs to 15 residues. V was clipped by 0 bases and J by 2 bases, with 8 bases between them. Looked up from germline, CDR1 is SGHTA and CDR2 is FQGTGA. The CDR3, as DNA: TGTGCCAGCAGCTTAACGGCGACAGCCTACAATGAGCAGTTCTTC. Translation gives CASSLTATAYNEQFF.

The genes are TRBV6-1 and TRBJ2-5, with TRBD1 as a possible D gene (7 bases). V was shortened by 6 bases and J by 4 bases, with 18 bases between the two germline ends. CDR3 length equals 15 residues. In germline, CDR1 is MNHNS, CDR2 SASEGT. CDR3 amino acids: CASRRGGGGLETQYF. The CDR3 DNA reads as TGTGCCAGCAGGCGGGGAGGAGGGGGCCTAGAGACCCAGTACTTC.

CDR3 sequence (DNA): TGTGCCAGCAGTTTCACAGGGCCGAACACTGAAGCTTTCTTT. This translates into CASSFTGPNTEAFF. The V call is TRBV6-6, the J call TRBJ1-1, with TRBD1 as a possible D gene (6 bases). This CDR3 is 14 amino acids long. The germline V gene has CDR1 MNHNY and CDR2 SVGAGI (reference sequence). Trimming removed 4 bases from V and 1 base from J, with 10 bases in between.

The V call is TRBV19, the J call TRBJ2-3, with D perhaps TRBD1 (7 bases). CDR1 is LNHDA, CDR2 SQIVND, per germline (reference sequence). Trimming cost V 4 bases and J 3 bases, with 14 bases left between them. This CDR3 spans 15 amino acids. The CDR3 reads CASSRGAQGTDTQYF. The CDR3 DNA reads TGTGCCAGTAGTAGGGGGGCACAGGGGACAGATACGCAGTATTTT.

The V gene is TRBV4-2, the J gene TRBJ2-7; TRBD2 agrees at 9 bases. The V gene's germline CDR1 is LGHNA and CDR2 YNFKEQ. The CDR3 consists of 15 residues. V lost 5 bases and J lost 4; bases outside the gene matches: 9. CDR3 DNA sequence: TGTGCCAGCAGCGCGGGGGGGGGTAACTTGTACGAGCAGTACTTC. It translates to CASSAGGGNLYEQYF.

The chain couples TRBV19 to TRBJ2-5; tentative D call: TRBD2 (6 bases). V gave up 6 bases and J gave up 4 bases, with 12 bases separating them. This CDR3 has 13 residues. In germline, CDR1 is LNHDA, CDR2 SQIVND (reference sequence). The CDR3, as DNA: TGTGCCAGTAGGGGGACTGCCCCAGAGACCCAGTACTTC. This encodes CASRGTAPETQYF.

As concerns this clone: A junction boundary mismatches the germline segment, possibly from a read error. The chain carries TRBV4-1 and TRBJ1-5; D gene unclear. The CDR3 length is 16 residues. The germline V gene encodes CDR1 MGHRA and CDR2 YSYEKL. The CDR3 region is CASSQERLSSDQPQHF. In DNA, the CDR3 is TGCGCCAGCAGCCAAGAAAGACTCAGTAGCGATCAGCCCCAGCATTTT.

The chain couples TRBV28 to TRBJ2-7; TRBD2 matches at 9 bases. The length of the CDR3 is 17 residues. After removal of 3 bases from V and 6 bases from J, the junction contained 15 bases not matched to a gene. The germline V gene has CDR1 MDHEN and CDR2 SYDVKM. CDR3 loop: CASSFPLLAGALREQYF. The CDR3 nucleotides are TGTGCCAGCAGTTTTCCTCTCTTAGCGGGGGCCTTGCGCGAGCAGTACTTC.

The chain has TRBV7-9 and TRBJ2-5; D possibly corresponds to TRBD2 (6 bases). CDR1 SEHNR and CDR2 FQNEAQ come from the germline V gene (reference sequence). This CDR3 comprises 16 residues. Trimming took off 1 base at V and 4 bases at J, with 16 bases between the two ends. CDR3 amino acids: CASSLEGGMRGETQYF. As DNA, the CDR3 is TGTGCCAGCAGCTTAGAGGGAGGCATGAGGGGAGAGACCCAGTACTTC.

With respect to this clone: The junction departs from the called germline gene at one end, perhaps through a read error. The J gene is TRBJ1-6, the V gene TRBV14; D is perhaps TRBD1 (5 bases). The CDR3 loop spans 14 amino acids. The germline gives CDR1 SGHDN, CDR2 FVKESK. CDR3 amino acids: CASSQAGYSSPLHF. The CDR3, as DNA: TGTGCCAGCAGCCAAGCAGGGTATAGTTCACCCCTCCACTTT.

In this sample, this clone turned up once. The genes are TRBV7-8 and TRBJ2-7, with D unresolved. CDR3 length: 13 amino acids. Germline V gene sequence: CDR1 SGHVS, CDR2 FQNEAQ. V shed 5 bases and J shed 7 bases, with 15 bases lying between them. For the CDR3, the DNA is TGTGCCAGCAGCCCCGCCCCCTTCGGGGAGCAGTACTTC. Translating it yields CASSPAPFGEQYF. The variable domain in full, completed from reference TRBV7-8 and TRBJ2-7, reads GAGVSQSPRYKVAKRGQDVALRCDPISGHVSLFWYQQALGQGPEFLTYFQNEAQLDKSGLPSDRFFAERPEGSVSTLKIQRTQQEDSAVYLCASSPAPFGEQYFGPGTRLTVT.

The chain couples TRBV7-9 to TRBJ1-2, with no clear D. The CDR3 runs 12 residues. Looked up from germline, CDR1 is SEHNR and CDR2 is FQNEAQ (reference sequence). V was pared by 3 bases and J by 3 bases, with 5 bases between. CDR3 loop: CASSFTDYGYTF. CDR3 bases: TGTGCCAGCAGCTTCACGGACTATGGCTACACCTTC.

This rearrangement joins TRBV10-3 to TRBJ1-1, with 9 bases identical to TRBD1. Germline-derived CDR1 and CDR2 are ENHRY and SYGVKD. After removal of 4 bases from V and 3 bases from J, the junction contained 3 bases not matched to a gene. The CDR3 length is 14 residues. CDR3 DNA sequence: TGTGCCATCAGTGGGGGACAGGGAGACACTGAAGCTTTCTTT. Translation gives CAISGGQGDTEAFF.

This clone has more than one count but fewer than ten. This rearrangement joins TRBV18 to TRBJ2-3, with D unresolved. The germline V gene encodes CDR1 KGHSH and CDR2 LQKENI. This CDR3 contains 12 residues. The ends were cut back, 6 bases at V and 7 bases at J, with 11 bases in the middle. CDR3 protein: CASSRLEYTQYF. In nucleotides, the CDR3 is TGTGCCAGCTCCCGTTTGGAGTATACGCAGTATTTT.